This is a list of T cell receptor beta chains from one sample in a study of blood T cell repertoires in COVID-19. TCRdb's table, derived via immunoSEQ multiplex PCR, lists solely in-frame clones and lacks some. The sample shows tens of thousands of clones, roughly 87% of them seen only once. Sequencing was performed on peripheral blood. The receptors stem from a woman at least 80 years old with acute or convalescent COVID-19. Both conserved end residues are part of each CDR3. Each record gives: D gene, J gene, V gene, clone size, CDR3 DNA, CDR3 protein. D genes are given only for firm matches. Clone size appears in some rows only: once, few, many, or a class for an expanded clone.

NA,TRBJ1-2,TRBV7-2,NA,TGTGCCAGCAGCTTTAGGACAGATCATTATGGCTACACCTTC,CASSFRTDHYGYTF
NA,TRBJ1-6,TRBV19,NA,TGTGCCAGTAATCAAGGGGTGCTCCTGGATAATTCACCCCTCCACTTT,CASNQGVLLDNSPLHF
TRBD1,TRBJ1-2,TRBV23-1,NA,TGCGCCAGCAGTCAGCTCGACAGGGGGGATGGCTACACCTTC,CASSQLDRGDGYTF
NA,TRBJ2-3,TRBV5-1,NA,TGCGCCAGCAAGGTAGGGGGAAGCACAGATACGCAGTATTTT,CASKVGGSTDTQYF
NA,TRBJ1-6,TRBV27,NA,TGTGCCAGCAGTTTGCGGGGTAATTCACCCCTCCACTTT,CASSLRGNSPLHF
NA,TRBJ2-3,TRBV7-2,NA,TGTGCCAGCAGCTTAGTACAGGGTATGACAGATACGCAGTATTTT,CASSLVQGMTDTQYF
TRBD2,TRBJ2-1,TRBV11-3,NA,TGTGCCAGCAGCCCCGGACTAGTCAATGAGCAGTTCTTC,CASSPGLVNEQFF
NA,TRBJ2-7,TRBV28,NA,TGTGCCAGCAGGGTGGGCAGTACCTACGAGCAGTACTTC,CASRVGSTYEQYF
TRBD1,TRBJ1-1,TRBV30,NA,TGTGCCTGGAGTCGACAGGGGTATACTGAAGCTTTCTTT,CAWSRQGYTEAFF
TRBD1,TRBJ1-2,TRBV18,NA,TGTGCCAGCTCACGAAGGACAGGGAGAGGCTACACCTTC,CASSRRTGRGYTF
NA,TRBJ1-2,TRBV6-5,NA,TGTGCCAGCAGTTACTCGAGGGATGACTATGGCTACACCTTC,CASSYSRDDYGYTF
NA,TRBJ1-1,TRBV4-2,once,TGTGCCAGCAGCCAAGATGGGGGCTTCGGTTCAACCGAGGCTTTCTTT,CASSQDGGFGSTEAFF
TRBD2,TRBJ2-3,TRBV6-5,NA,TGTGCCAGCAGAATATCTAGCGGGAGGGATACGCAGTATTTT,CASRISSGRDTQYF
TRBD1,TRBJ1-5,TRBV15,NA,TGTGCCACCAGGACAGGACAGGCCAATCAGCCCCAGCATTTT,CATRTGQANQPQHF
NA,TRBJ1-2,TRBV7-2,NA,TGTGCCAGCAGACCACAGGGTGGCAACTATGGCTACACCTTC,CASRPQGGNYGYTF
TRBD1,TRBJ1-4,TRBV6-5,once,TGTGCCAGCAGTTCGACGGGACAGGGGTATGAAAAACTGTTTTTT,CASSSTGQGYEKLFF
TRBD2,TRBJ2-3,TRBV27,NA,TGTGCCAGCAGTCATAGCGGGGGGCATGATTTTAGCACAGATACGCAGTATTTT,CASSHSGGHDFSTDTQYF
NA,TRBJ2-2,TRBV5-1,NA,TGCGCCAGCAGTGTTCAGGGGAGCACCGGGGAGCTGTTTTTT,CASSVQGSTGELFF